This is a list of T cell receptor beta chains from one sample in a study of T cell clones after liver transplantation. The assay was immunoSEQ multiplex PCR, and TCRdb's table has in-frame clones only and misses some. The table has 40,000 to 65,000 clones, 70% to 85% seen once. The sample in question was CD4+ T cells from blood, obtained before liver transplant. These TCRs come from a human donor who received a liver transplant. CDR3s include the opening cysteine and the closing phenylalanine or tryptophan. The D gene is left open where the match is weak. The size entry is marked missing in some rows and otherwise reads once, few, many or a size class.

j_gene: TRBJ2-7
d_gene: -
len: 13
abundance: -
v_gene: TRBV7-2
CDR3nt: TGTGCCAGCAACGCGGACGGAGACTACGAGCAGTACTTC
CDR3aa: CASNADGDYEQYF

j_gene: TRBJ2-1
d_gene: -
len: 14
abundance: -
v_gene: TRBV7-2
CDR3nt: TGTGCCAGCAGCTTAGAGGCAGATTACAATGAGCAGTTCTTC
CDR3aa: CASSLEADYNEQFF

j_gene: TRBJ1-1
d_gene: TRBD1
len: 15
abundance: -
v_gene: TRBV6-6
CDR3nt: TGTGCCAGCAGAAGCGGACAGGGGGCGCCCACTGAAGCTTTCTTT
CDR3aa: CASRSGQGAPTEAFF

j_gene: TRBJ2-4
d_gene: -
len: 13
abundance: -
v_gene: TRBV7-9
CDR3nt: TGTGCCAGCAGCGTAACTCCCCAGGGGATTCAGTACTTC
CDR3aa: CASSVTPQGIQYF

j_gene: TRBJ1-5
d_gene: -
len: 17
abundance: few
v_gene: TRBV19
CDR3nt: TGTGCCAGTAGTTGGCTGGGTACAGCAGATAGCAATCAGCCCCAGCATTTT
CDR3aa: CASSWLGTADSNQPQHF

j_gene: TRBJ2-1
d_gene: TRBD1
len: 16
abundance: -
v_gene: TRBV6-4
CDR3nt: TGTGCCAGCAGTGCGGCGTTTGGACAGGCTTACAATGAGCAGTTCTTC
CDR3aa: CASSAAFGQAYNEQFF

j_gene: TRBJ2-4
d_gene: TRBD2
len: 13
abundance: -
v_gene: TRBV14
CDR3nt: TGTGCCAGCAGGGACGGGGAGGGCGACATTCAGTACTTC
CDR3aa: CASRDGEGDIQYF

j_gene: TRBJ1-3
d_gene: -
len: 13
abundance: -
v_gene: TRBV30
CDR3nt: TGTGCCTGGGGGTTGAGCTCTGGAAACACCATATATTTT
CDR3aa: CAWGLSSGNTIYF

j_gene: TRBJ1-2
d_gene: -
len: 19
abundance: few
v_gene: TRBV7-2
CDR3nt: TGTGCCAGCAGCTTAGCGAGGATTTCACAGGGCCTAAGTAGCTATGGCTACACCTTC
CDR3aa: CASSLARISQGLSSYGYTF

j_gene: TRBJ1-4
d_gene: -
len: 16
abundance: -
v_gene: TRBV27
CDR3nt: TGTGCCAGCAGTTTATCGTGGGGGACCGGGCATGAAAAACTGTTTTTT
CDR3aa: CASSLSWGTGHEKLFF

j_gene: TRBJ1-2
d_gene: TRBD1
len: 14
abundance: -
v_gene: TRBV19
CDR3nt: TGTGCCAGTAGCGCCCCGGGACAGAGATATGGCTACACCTTC
CDR3aa: CASSAPGQRYGYTF

j_gene: TRBJ1-1
d_gene: -
len: 12
abundance: -
v_gene: TRBV7-9
CDR3nt: TGTGCCAGCAGCTTAGAACAGGGTGAAGCTTTCTTT
CDR3aa: CASSLEQGEAFF

j_gene: TRBJ1-5
d_gene: -
len: 13
abundance: -
v_gene: TRBV6-1
CDR3nt: TGTGCCAGCAGTCCGCCTGGCAATCAGCCCCAGCATTTT
CDR3aa: CASSPPGNQPQHF

j_gene: TRBJ2-2
d_gene: -
len: 15
abundance: few
v_gene: TRBV9
CDR3nt: TGTGCCAGCAGCCCGTCGGGGGCGGGCACCGGGGAGCTGTTTTTT
CDR3aa: CASSPSGAGTGELFF

j_gene: TRBJ2-5
d_gene: -
len: 15
abundance: -
v_gene: TRBV19
CDR3nt: TGTGCCAGTAGTATCCGCGGGACGAGAGAAGAGACCCAGTACTTC
CDR3aa: CASSIRGTREETQYF

j_gene: TRBJ1-2
d_gene: -
len: 15
abundance: few
v_gene: TRBV7-8
CDR3nt: TGTGCCAGCAAAAGACGGGGTGGAGATAACTATGGCTACACCTTC
CDR3aa: CASKRRGGDNYGYTF

j_gene: TRBJ2-1
d_gene: TRBD2
len: 13
abundance: -
v_gene: TRBV19
CDR3nt: TGTGCCAGGGGGACTAGGAGCCTCAATGAGCAGTTCTTC
CDR3aa: CARGTRSLNEQFF

j_gene: TRBJ2-2
d_gene: -
len: 16
abundance: -
v_gene: TRBV7-2
CDR3nt: TGTGCCAGCAGCTTAGGGGATCGGCCTAACACCGGGGAGCTGTTTTTT
CDR3aa: CASSLGDRPNTGELFF

j_gene: TRBJ2-7
d_gene: -
len: 14
abundance: once
v_gene: TRBV21-1
CDR3nt: TGTGCCAGCAGCAAAGCAGGGGACAAGTTGAGCCCCAACTTC
CDR3aa: CASSKAGDKLSPNF

j_gene: TRBJ2-1
d_gene: -
len: 14
abundance: -
v_gene: TRBV6-5
CDR3nt: TGTGCCAGCATCGGGAGCGCTCTGCACAATGAGCAGTTCTTC
CDR3aa: CASIGSALHNEQFF

j_gene: TRBJ2-5
d_gene: -
len: 16
abundance: -
v_gene: TRBV19
CDR3nt: TGTGCCAGTAGTATAGGCGGAACAGGGATCCAAGAGACCCAGTACTTC
CDR3aa: CASSIGGTGIQETQYF

j_gene: TRBJ2-1
d_gene: -
len: 14
abundance: -
v_gene: TRBV5-1
CDR3nt: TGCGCCAGCAGCGCCGCGGGACCCCGCAATGAGCAGTTCTTC
CDR3aa: CASSAAGPRNEQFF

j_gene: TRBJ1-1
d_gene: TRBD1
len: 15
abundance: -
v_gene: TRBV27
CDR3nt: TGTGCCAGCATAGACAAGGTGGCAGGGGGCACTGAAGCTTTCTTT
CDR3aa: CASIDKVAGGTEAFF

j_gene: TRBJ2-1
d_gene: -
len: 15
abundance: -
v_gene: TRBV5-6
CDR3nt: TGTGCCAGCAGCTTTACTGACACCTCCTACAATGAGCAGTTCTTC
CDR3aa: CASSFTDTSYNEQFF

j_gene: TRBJ1-3
d_gene: -
len: 17
abundance: -
v_gene: TRBV19
CDR3nt: TGTGCCAGTAGTATAGATCTGGGACATTCCTCTGGAAACACCATATATTTT
CDR3aa: CASSIDLGHSSGNTIYF

j_gene: TRBJ1-2
d_gene: -
len: 14
abundance: -
v_gene: TRBV9
CDR3nt: TGTGCCAGCAGCGTAGACGGGGGGCGAGGTGGCTACACCTTC
CDR3aa: CASSVDGGRGGYTF

j_gene: TRBJ2-2
d_gene: -
len: 15
abundance: -
v_gene: TRBV11-3
CDR3nt: TGTGCCAGCAGCCTTAAGGGGCAAGACACCGGGGAGCTGTTTTTT
CDR3aa: CASSLKGQDTGELFF

j_gene: TRBJ1-4
d_gene: TRBD1
len: 18
abundance: -
v_gene: TRBV4-2
CDR3nt: TGTGCCAGCAGCCAAGATTTCGGCAGGGGGCGCAATAATGAAAAACTGTTTTTT
CDR3aa: CASSQDFGRGRNNEKLFF

j_gene: TRBJ1-2
d_gene: -
len: 15
abundance: once
v_gene: TRBV28
CDR3nt: TGTGCCAGCAGTTTGGGCGGGTGGGGTCTGTATGGCTACACCTTC
CDR3aa: CASSLGGWGLYGYTF

j_gene: TRBJ1-2
d_gene: -
len: 15
abundance: -
v_gene: TRBV9
CDR3nt: TGTGCCAGCAGCGTAGCTCCAGGGGAAGGATATGGCTACACCTTC
CDR3aa: CASSVAPGEGYGYTF

j_gene: TRBJ2-5
d_gene: TRBD2
len: 17
abundance: -
v_gene: TRBV5-6
CDR3nt: TGTGCCAGCAGCTTGGCCGGAGAGCGGGGGGGCGGAGAGACCCAGTACTTC
CDR3aa: CASSLAGERGGGETQYF

j_gene: TRBJ2-1
d_gene: TRBD2
len: 16
abundance: -
v_gene: TRBV7-8
CDR3nt: TGTGCCAGCAGCTTAGGGTCTAGCGGGAGATACAATGAGCAGTTCTTC
CDR3aa: CASSLGSSGRYNEQFF

j_gene: TRBJ1-3
d_gene: -
len: 15
abundance: -
v_gene: TRBV7-6
CDR3nt: TGTGCCAGCAGCTTAGACCCGGGGGGGAGAAACACCATATATTTT
CDR3aa: CASSLDPGGRNTIYF

j_gene: TRBJ2-1
d_gene: -
len: 15
abundance: -
v_gene: TRBV2
CDR3nt: TGTGCCAGCAGTCAGGGACGGAGCTCCTACAATGAGCAGTTCTTC
CDR3aa: CASSQGRSSYNEQFF

j_gene: TRBJ2-5
d_gene: TRBD2
len: 16
abundance: -
v_gene: TRBV11-3
CDR3nt: TGTGCCAGCAGCTTAGTGATGCGGGAGGGCCGGGAGACCCAGTACTTC
CDR3aa: CASSLVMREGRETQYF

j_gene: TRBJ1-1
d_gene: -
len: 14
abundance: -
v_gene: TRBV25-1
CDR3nt: TGTGCCAGCAGTGAACCCCCGTGGCCAGGGATAGCTTTCTTT
CDR3aa: CASSEPPWPGIAFF

j_gene: TRBJ2-1
d_gene: -
len: 15
abundance: -
v_gene: TRBV7-3
CDR3nt: TGTGCCAGCAGCTCCGGACTAGGGGGCTACAATGAGCAGTTCTTC
CDR3aa: CASSSGLGGYNEQFF

j_gene: TRBJ2-2
d_gene: TRBD2
len: 15
abundance: -
v_gene: TRBV11-3
CDR3nt: TGTGCCAGCAGCATGAGCGGGAGGAACACCGGGGAGCTGTTTTTT
CDR3aa: CASSMSGRNTGELFF

j_gene: TRBJ2-7
d_gene: -
len: 12
abundance: -
v_gene: TRBV6-6
CDR3nt: TGTGCCAGCAGTTCGCAGGCCGGCGAGCAGTACTTC
CDR3aa: CASSSQAGEQYF

j_gene: TRBJ2-5
d_gene: -
len: 14
abundance: once
v_gene: TRBV4-3
CDR3nt: TGCGCCAGCAGCCAAGTCCAGGGTCCGGAGACCCAGTACTTC
CDR3aa: CASSQVQGPETQYF

j_gene: TRBJ1-5
d_gene: -
len: 14
abundance: -
v_gene: TRBV19
CDR3nt: TGTGCCAGTAGTACAGGGCACGGAAATCAGCCCCAGCATTTT
CDR3aa: CASSTGHGNQPQHF

j_gene: TRBJ2-2
d_gene: -
len: 11
abundance: -
v_gene: TRBV5-1
CDR3nt: TGCGCCAGCAGCTTGGCCGGGGAGCTGTTTTTT
CDR3aa: CASSLAGELFF

j_gene: TRBJ2-3
d_gene: TRBD2
len: 14
abundance: -
v_gene: TRBV29-1
CDR3nt: TGCAGCGTTTGGACTAGCGGGAGCACAGATACGCAGTATTTT
CDR3aa: CSVWTSGSTDTQYF

j_gene: TRBJ1-3
d_gene: -
len: 14
abundance: once
v_gene: TRBV30
CDR3nt: TGTGCCTGTCGTCGACAGAGAATTGGAAACACCATATATTTT
CDR3aa: CACRRQRIGNTIYF

j_gene: TRBJ1-4
d_gene: -
len: 15
abundance: -
v_gene: TRBV27
CDR3nt: TGTGCCAGCAGTTCCCAGGGGTTGAGTAATGAAAAACTGTTTTTT
CDR3aa: CASSSQGLSNEKLFF

j_gene: TRBJ1-2
d_gene: -
len: 15
abundance: -
v_gene: TRBV6-1
CDR3nt: TGTGCCACCAAGGGCCCCAGGGAGTTTTACTATGGCTACACCTTC
CDR3aa: CATKGPREFYYGYTF

j_gene: TRBJ2-7
d_gene: -
len: 12
abundance: -
v_gene: TRBV5-1
CDR3nt: TGCGCCAGCAGCCCCACGGGATCTTGGCAGTACTTC
CDR3aa: CASSPTGSWQYF

j_gene: TRBJ2-3
d_gene: -
len: 13
abundance: -
v_gene: TRBV7-6
CDR3nt: TGTGCCAGCAGCCCCCGCGGGAAAGATACGCAGTATTTT
CDR3aa: CASSPRGKDTQYF

j_gene: TRBJ2-6
d_gene: TRBD1
len: 21
abundance: few
v_gene: TRBV5-1
CDR3nt: TGCGCCAGCAGCCCCGGGACAGGGGGCGCGCTGGAACCCTCTGGGGCCAACGTCCTGACTTTC
CDR3aa: CASSPGTGGALEPSGANVLTF

j_gene: TRBJ2-3
d_gene: -
len: 13
abundance: few
v_gene: TRBV2
CDR3nt: TGTGCCAGCAGCCGGGGGAGCGGAGATACGCAGTATTTT
CDR3aa: CASSRGSGDTQYF

j_gene: TRBJ2-5
d_gene: -
len: 13
abundance: -
v_gene: TRBV7-7
CDR3nt: TGTGCCAGCAGCTTCGGGGTTTCAGAGACCCAGTACTTC
CDR3aa: CASSFGVSETQYF

j_gene: TRBJ2-6
d_gene: -
len: 15
abundance: -
v_gene: TRBV27
CDR3nt: TGTGCCAGCAGTTTAGACGTATCTGGGGCCAACGTCCTGACTTTC
CDR3aa: CASSLDVSGANVLTF

j_gene: TRBJ2-1
d_gene: -
len: 15
abundance: few
v_gene: TRBV2
CDR3nt: TGTGCCAGCAGGAGAGTTGGGGGCTCCTACAATGAGCAGTTCTTC
CDR3aa: CASRRVGGSYNEQFF